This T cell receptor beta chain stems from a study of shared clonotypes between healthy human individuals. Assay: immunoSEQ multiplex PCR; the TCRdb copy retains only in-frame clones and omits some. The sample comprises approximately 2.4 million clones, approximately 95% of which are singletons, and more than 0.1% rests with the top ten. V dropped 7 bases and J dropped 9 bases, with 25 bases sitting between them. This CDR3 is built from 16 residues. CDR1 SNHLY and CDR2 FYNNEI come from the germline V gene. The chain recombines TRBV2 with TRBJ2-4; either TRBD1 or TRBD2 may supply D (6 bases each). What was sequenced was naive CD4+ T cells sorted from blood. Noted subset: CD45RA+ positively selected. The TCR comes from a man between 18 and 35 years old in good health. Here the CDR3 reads CASTGTTTLGGPIQYF. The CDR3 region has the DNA TGTGCCAGCACCGGAACGACCACCCTTGGGGGGCCCATTCAGTACTTC.